The T cell receptor beta chain under discussion was sequenced for a study of T cell responses to AZD1222 COVID-19 vaccine. With 1 base removed from V and 10 bases from J, the gap between germline ends came to 17 bases. Germline CDR1 is LGHDT and CDR2 is YNNKEL (reference sequence). This CDR3 comprises 16 residues. The method was immunoSEQ multiplex PCR; TCRdb's version includes in-frame clones alone and lacks a portion of them. The sample consists of about 100,000 clones, roughly nine tenths of them appearing once. Study results and limitations: Spike-specific TCR breadth rose after two AZD1222 doses, and depth rose as well. Unmutated regions of variants are reportedly targeted by nearly half of spike-specific TCRs.

On this clone itself: The antigen is not known.

The clonotype was recovered from an adult in good health. This chain joins TRBV3-1 (or the pseudogene TRBV3-2) and TRBJ1-6; TRBD1 is a possible D gene (5 bases). The sample in question was peripheral blood, obtained on day 0 of AZD1222 vaccination. For the CDR3, the DNA is TGTGCCAGCAGCCAAGCTGAACGGGCCCGGGGGTCACCCCTCCACTTT. Its translation is CASSQAERARGSPLHF.